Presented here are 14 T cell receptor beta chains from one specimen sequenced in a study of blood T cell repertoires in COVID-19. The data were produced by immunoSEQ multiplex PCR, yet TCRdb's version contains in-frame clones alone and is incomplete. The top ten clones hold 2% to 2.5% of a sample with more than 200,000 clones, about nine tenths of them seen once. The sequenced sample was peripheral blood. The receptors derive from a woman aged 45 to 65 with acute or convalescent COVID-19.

This chain's CDR3 is CASSGAGVGEQYF. The CDR3 nucleotides read TGTGCCAGCAGTGGAGCGGGAGTAGGGGAGCAGTACTTC. The V call is TRBV2, the J call TRBJ2-7; 8 bases align to TRBD2. After removal of 4 bases from V and 7 bases from J, the junction contained 6 bases not matched to a gene. This CDR3 is built from 13 residues. CDR1 is SNHLY, CDR2 FYNNEI, per germline.

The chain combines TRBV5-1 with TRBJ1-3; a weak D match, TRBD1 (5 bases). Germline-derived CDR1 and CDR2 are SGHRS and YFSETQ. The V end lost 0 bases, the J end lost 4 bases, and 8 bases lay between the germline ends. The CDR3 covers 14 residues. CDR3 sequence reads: CASSLVQGGNTIYF. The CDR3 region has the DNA TGCGCCAGCAGCTTGGTCCAGGGCGGAAACACCATATATTTT.

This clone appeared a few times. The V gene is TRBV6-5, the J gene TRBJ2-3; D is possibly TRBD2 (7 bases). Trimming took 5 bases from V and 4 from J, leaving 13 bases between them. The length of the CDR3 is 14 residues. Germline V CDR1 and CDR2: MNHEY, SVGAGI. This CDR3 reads CASSNTGRADTQYF. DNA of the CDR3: TGTGCCAGCAGTAACACAGGGAGGGCAGATACGCAGTATTTT.

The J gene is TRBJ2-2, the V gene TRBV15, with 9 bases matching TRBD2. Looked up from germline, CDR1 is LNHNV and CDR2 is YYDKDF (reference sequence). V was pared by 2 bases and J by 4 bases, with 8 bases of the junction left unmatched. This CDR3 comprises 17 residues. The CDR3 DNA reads TGTGCCACCAGCAGACTTCGCGGGAGGGCCGGCACCGGGGAGCTGTTTTTT. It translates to CATSRLRGRAGTGELFF.

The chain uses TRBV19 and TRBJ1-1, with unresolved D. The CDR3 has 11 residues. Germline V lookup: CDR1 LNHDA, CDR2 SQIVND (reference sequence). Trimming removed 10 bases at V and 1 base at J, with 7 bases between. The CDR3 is CATAGNTEAFF. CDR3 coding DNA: TGTGCCACCGCAGGGAACACTGAAGCTTTCTTT.

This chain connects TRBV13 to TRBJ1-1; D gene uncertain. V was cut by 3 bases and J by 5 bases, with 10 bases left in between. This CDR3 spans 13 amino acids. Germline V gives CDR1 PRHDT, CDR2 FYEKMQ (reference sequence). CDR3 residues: CASSFGRGTEAFF. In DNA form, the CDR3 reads TGTGCCAGCAGCTTTGGCAGAGGGACTGAAGCTTTCTTT.

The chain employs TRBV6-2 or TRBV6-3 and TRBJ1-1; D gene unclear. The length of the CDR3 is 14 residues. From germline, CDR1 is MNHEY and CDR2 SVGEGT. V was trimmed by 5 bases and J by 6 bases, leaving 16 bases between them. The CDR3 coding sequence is TGTGCCAGCAGTCGTCCGGAAACTAGGGCTGAAGCTTTCTTT. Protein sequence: CASSRPETRAEAFF.

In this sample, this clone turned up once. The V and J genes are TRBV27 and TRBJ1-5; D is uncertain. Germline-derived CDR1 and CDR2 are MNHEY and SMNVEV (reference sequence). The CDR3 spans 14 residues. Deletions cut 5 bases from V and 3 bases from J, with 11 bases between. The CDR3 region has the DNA TGTGCCAGCAGTCTTGGGCAGGCCAATCAGCCCCAGCATTTT. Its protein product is CASSLGQANQPQHF.

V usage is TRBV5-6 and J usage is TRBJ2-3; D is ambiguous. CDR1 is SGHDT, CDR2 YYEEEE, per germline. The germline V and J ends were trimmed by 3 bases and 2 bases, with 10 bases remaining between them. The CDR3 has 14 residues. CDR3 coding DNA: TGTGCCAGCAGCTATCTATCGCACACAGATACGCAGTATTTT. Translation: CASSYLSHTDTQYF.

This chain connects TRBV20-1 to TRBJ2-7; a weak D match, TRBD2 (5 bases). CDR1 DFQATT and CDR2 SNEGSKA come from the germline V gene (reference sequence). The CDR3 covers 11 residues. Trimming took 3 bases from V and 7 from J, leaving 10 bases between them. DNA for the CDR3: TGCAGTGCTAGTCGTCCGGGGGAGCAGTACTTC. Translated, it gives CSASRPGEQYF.

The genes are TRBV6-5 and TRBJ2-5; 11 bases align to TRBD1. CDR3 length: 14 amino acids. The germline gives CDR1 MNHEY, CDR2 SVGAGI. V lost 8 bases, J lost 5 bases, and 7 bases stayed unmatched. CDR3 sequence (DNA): TGTGCCAGCTGTAGGGACAGGGGGGGGGAGACCCAGTACTTC. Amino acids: CASCRDRGGETQYF.

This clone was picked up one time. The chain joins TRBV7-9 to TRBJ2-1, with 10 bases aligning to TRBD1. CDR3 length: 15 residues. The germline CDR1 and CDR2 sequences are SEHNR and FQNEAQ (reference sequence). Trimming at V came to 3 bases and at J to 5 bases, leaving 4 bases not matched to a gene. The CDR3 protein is CASSLTGGLNNEQFF. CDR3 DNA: TGTGCCAGCAGCTTGACAGGGGGCCTAAACAATGAGCAGTTCTTC.

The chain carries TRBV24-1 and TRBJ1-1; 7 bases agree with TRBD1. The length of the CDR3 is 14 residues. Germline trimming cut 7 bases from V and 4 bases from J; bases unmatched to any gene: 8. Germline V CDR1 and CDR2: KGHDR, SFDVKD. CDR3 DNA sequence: TGTGCCACCAGCCCCACAGGGGAAGGCACTGAAGCTTTCTTT. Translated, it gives CATSPTGEGTEAFF.

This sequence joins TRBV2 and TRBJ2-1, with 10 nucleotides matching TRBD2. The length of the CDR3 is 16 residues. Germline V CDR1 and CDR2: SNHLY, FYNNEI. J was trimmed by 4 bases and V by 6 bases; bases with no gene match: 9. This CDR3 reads CASRDHSSGSYNEQFF. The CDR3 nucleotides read TGTGCCAGCAGAGACCATTCTAGCGGGAGTTACAATGAGCAGTTCTTC.